This T cell receptor beta chain is drawn from a study of blood T cell repertoires in COVID-19. Libraries were prepared by immunoSEQ multiplex PCR; TCRdb keeps only in-frame clonotypes and omits some of them. The table records roughly 70,000 clones, more than 70% of them present only once. Trimming stripped 5 bases from V and 0 bases from J, with 10 bases between. CDR1 and CDR2 (germline): SEHNR, FQNEAQ (reference sequence). This CDR3 has 15 amino acids. Specimen: peripheral blood. This sequence joins TRBV7-9 and TRBJ2-2; TRBD2 might be the D (5 bases). The source is a human donor in a cohort sampled during active COVID-19. CDR3 protein: CASSTLASNTGELFF. Written as DNA, the CDR3 is TGTGCCAGCAGCACCCTAGCTTCGAACACCGGGGAGCTGTTTTTT.